This paragraph covers one T cell receptor beta chain sequence. Its antigen is unidentified. The data originate from a study of chemoradiotherapy in HPV16-positive cancers. About the research overall: Candidate HPV-specific T-cell clones and common TCR motifs came from functional assays in a couple of HPV16-positive patients. Study outcomes and limitations: Candidate HPV-specific clones and E7-related TCR motifs grew in tumor during treatment. HPV-responsive T-cell expansion during chemoradiotherapy was linked to improved recurrence-free survival in HPV16-positive patients.

The assay was immunoSEQ multiplex PCR, and TCRdb's table has in-frame clones only and misses some. The data hold fewer than 6,000 clones, with around nine tenths observed a single time. Over chemoradiotherapy, repertoires were sampled more than once. V was clipped by 7 bases and J by 4 bases; unmatched bases: 5. Looked up from germline, CDR1 is MNHEY and CDR2 is SMNVEV (reference sequence). This CDR3 contains 14 residues. The V and J genes are TRBV27 and TRBJ1-1, with 11 nucleotides matching TRBD1. This clonotype originated in a human donor with HPV-associated anogenital cancer. The material sequenced was blood, taken from a patient who underwent chemoradiotherapy. CDR3 protein: CASTPGTGGTEAFF. The CDR3 DNA sequence: TGTGCCAGCACCCCGGGGACAGGGGGCACTGAAGCTTTCTTT.